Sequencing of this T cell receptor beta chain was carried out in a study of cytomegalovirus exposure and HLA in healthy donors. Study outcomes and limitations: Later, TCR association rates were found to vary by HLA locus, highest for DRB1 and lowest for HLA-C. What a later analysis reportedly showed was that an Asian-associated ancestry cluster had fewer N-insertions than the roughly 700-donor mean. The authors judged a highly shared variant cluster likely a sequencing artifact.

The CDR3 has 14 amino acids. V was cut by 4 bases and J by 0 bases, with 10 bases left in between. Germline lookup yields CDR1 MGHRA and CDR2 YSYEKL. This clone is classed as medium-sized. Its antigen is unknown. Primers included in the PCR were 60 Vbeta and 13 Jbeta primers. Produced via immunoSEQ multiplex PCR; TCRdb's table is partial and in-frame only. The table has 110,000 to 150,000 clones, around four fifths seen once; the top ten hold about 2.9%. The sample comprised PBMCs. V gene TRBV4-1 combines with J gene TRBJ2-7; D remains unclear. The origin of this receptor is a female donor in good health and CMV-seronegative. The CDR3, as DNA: TGCGCCAGCAGCCCCTATGACACCTCCTACGAGCAGTACTTC. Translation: CASSPYDTSYEQYF.